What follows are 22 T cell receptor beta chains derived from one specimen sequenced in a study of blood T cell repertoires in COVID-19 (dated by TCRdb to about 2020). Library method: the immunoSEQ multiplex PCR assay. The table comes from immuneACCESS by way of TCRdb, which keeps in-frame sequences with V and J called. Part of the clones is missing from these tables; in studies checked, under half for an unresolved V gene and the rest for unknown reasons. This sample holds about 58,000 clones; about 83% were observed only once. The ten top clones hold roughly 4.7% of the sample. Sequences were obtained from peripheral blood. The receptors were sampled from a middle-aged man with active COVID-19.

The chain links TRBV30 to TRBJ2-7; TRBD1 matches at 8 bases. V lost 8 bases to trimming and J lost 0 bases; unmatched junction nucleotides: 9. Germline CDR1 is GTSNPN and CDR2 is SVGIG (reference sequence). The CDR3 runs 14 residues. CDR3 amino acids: CAVLRQGSSYEQYF. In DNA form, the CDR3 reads TGTGCCGTACTGAGACAGGGGAGCTCCTACGAGCAGTACTTC.

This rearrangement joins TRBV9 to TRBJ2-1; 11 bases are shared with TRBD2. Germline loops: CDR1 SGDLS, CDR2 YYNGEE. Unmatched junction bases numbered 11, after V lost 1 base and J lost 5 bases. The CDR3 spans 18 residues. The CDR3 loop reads CASSVRLAGGTTDNEQFF. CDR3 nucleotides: TGTGCCAGCAGCGTACGGCTAGCGGGAGGAACAACTGACAATGAGCAGTTCTTC.

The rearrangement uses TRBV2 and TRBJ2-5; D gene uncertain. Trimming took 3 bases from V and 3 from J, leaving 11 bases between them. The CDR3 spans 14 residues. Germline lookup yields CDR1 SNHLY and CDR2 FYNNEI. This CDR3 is CASSDGGPEETQYF. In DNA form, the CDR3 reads TGTGCCAGCAGTGATGGTGGCCCCGAAGAGACCCAGTACTTC.

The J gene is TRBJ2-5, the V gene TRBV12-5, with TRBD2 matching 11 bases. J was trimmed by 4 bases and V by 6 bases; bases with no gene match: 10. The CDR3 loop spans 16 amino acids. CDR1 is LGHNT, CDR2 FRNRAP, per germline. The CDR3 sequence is CASGTTLAGGLETQYF. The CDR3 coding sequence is TGTGCTAGTGGAACAACGCTAGCGGGAGGCCTAGAGACCCAGTACTTC.

The CDR3 sequence: CASRDRGRRDHFSSYNSPLHF. The CDR3, as DNA: TGTGCCAGCAGGGACAGGGGGCGACGCGACCATTTTAGCTCCTATAATTCACCCCTCCACTTT. This sequence joins TRBV27 and TRBJ1-6; 11 positions agree with TRBD1. The CDR3 covers 21 residues. V lost 6 bases to trimming and J lost 0 bases; unmatched junction nucleotides: 16. Per the germline V gene, CDR1 is MNHEY and CDR2 is SMNVEV (reference sequence).

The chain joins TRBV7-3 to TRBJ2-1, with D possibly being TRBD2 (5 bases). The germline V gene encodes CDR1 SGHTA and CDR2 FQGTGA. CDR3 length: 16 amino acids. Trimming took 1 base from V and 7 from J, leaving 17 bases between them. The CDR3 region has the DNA TGTGCCAGCAGCTTAAACCCTGGGCTAGCACTAAATGAGCAGTTCTTC. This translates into CASSLNPGLALNEQFF.

CDR3 sequence reads: CASSWDSHEQYF. In nucleotides, the CDR3 is TGTGCCAGCAGTTGGGACAGCCACGAGCAGTACTTC. This rearrangement joins TRBV28 to TRBJ2-7; 7 positions agree with TRBD1. V shed 4 bases, J shed 5 bases, and the junction held 2 bases outside the gene matches. In germline, CDR1 is MDHEN, CDR2 SYDVKM. The CDR3 is made up of 12 amino acids. The whole variable domain, filled in from reference TRBV28 and TRBJ2-7, reads DVKVTQSSRYLVKRTGEKVFLECVQDMDHENMFWYRQDPGLGLRLIYFSYDVKMKEKGDIPEGYSVSREKKERFSLILESASTNQTSMYLCASSWDSHEQYFGPGTRLTVT.

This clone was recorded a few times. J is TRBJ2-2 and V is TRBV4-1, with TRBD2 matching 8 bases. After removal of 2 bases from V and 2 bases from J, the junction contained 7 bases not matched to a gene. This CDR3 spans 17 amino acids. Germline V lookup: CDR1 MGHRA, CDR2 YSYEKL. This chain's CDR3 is CASSQMGLVPNTGELFF. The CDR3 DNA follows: TGCGCCAGCAGCCAAATGGGACTAGTTCCTAACACCGGGGAGCTGTTTTTT.

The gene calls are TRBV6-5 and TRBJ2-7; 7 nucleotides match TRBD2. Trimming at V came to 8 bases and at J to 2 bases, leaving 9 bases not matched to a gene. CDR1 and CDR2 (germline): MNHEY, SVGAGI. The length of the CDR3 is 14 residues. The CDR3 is CASRVGGVAYEQYF. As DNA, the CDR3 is TGTGCCAGCCGGGTGGGGGGGGTAGCCTACGAGCAGTACTTC.

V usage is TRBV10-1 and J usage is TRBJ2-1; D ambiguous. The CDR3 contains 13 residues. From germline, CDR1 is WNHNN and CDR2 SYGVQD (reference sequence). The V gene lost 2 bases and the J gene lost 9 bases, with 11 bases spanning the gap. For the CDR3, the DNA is TGCGCCAGCAGTGAGGCCCTCTACGGTGAGCAGTTCTTC. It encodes CASSEALYGEQFF.

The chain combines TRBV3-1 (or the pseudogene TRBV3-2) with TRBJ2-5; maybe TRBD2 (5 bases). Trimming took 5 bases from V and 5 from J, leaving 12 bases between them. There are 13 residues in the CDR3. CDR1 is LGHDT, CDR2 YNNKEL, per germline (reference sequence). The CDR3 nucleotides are TGTGCCAGCAGCTACGGTGAGGGTGAGACCCAGTACTTC. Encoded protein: CASSYGEGETQYF.

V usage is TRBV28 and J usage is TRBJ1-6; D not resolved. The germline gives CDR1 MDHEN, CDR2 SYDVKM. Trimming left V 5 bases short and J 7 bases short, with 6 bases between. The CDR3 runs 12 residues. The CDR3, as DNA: TGTGCCAGCAGTCTAGGAAATTCACCCCTCCACTTT. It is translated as CASSLGNSPLHF.

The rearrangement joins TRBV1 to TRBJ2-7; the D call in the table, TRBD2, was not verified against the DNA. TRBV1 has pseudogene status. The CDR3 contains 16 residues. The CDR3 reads CTSSQERGRDYYEQYF. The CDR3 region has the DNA TGCACCAGCAGCCAAGAACGCGGACGGGACTACTACGAGCAGTACTTC.

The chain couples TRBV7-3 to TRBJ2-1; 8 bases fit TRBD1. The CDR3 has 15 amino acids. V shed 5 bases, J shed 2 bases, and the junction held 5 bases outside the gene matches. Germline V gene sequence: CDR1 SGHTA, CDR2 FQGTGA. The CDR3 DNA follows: TGTGCCAGCAGCCCGGACAGGGCCGCCTACAATGAGCAGTTCTTC. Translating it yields CASSPDRAAYNEQFF.

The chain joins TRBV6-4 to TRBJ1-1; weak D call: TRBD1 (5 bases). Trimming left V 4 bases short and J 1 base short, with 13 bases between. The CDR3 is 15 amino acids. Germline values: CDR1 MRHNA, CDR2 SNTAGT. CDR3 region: CASSAHSRGNTEAFF. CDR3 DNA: TGTGCCAGCAGTGCCCATTCAAGGGGGAACACTGAAGCTTTCTTT.

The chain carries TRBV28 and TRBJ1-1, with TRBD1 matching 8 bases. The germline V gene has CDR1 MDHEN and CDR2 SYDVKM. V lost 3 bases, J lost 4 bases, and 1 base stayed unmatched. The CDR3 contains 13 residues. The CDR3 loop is CASSFDRGTEAFF. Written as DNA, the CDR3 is TGTGCCAGCAGTTTTGACAGGGGCACTGAAGCTTTCTTT.

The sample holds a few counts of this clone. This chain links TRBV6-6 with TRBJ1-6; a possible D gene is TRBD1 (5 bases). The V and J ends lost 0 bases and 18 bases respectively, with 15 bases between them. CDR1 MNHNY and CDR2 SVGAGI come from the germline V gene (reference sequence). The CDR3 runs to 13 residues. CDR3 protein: CASSYSSGGLSHF. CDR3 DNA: TGTGCCAGCAGTTACTCATCGGGGGGTCTTTCCCACTTT.

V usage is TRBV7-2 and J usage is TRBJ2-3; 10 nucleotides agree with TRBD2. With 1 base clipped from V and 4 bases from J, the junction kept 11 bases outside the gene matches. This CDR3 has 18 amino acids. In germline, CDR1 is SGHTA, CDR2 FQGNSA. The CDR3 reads CASSLGPRLAGVADTQYF. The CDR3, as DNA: TGTGCCAGCAGCTTAGGTCCGCGGCTAGCGGGAGTTGCAGATACGCAGTATTTT.

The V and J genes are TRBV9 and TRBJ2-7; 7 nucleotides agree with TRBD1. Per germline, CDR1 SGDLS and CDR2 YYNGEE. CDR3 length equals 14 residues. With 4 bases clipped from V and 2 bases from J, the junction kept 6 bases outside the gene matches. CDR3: CASSIGQATYEQYF. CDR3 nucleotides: TGTGCCAGCAGCATCGGACAGGCAACCTACGAGCAGTACTTC.

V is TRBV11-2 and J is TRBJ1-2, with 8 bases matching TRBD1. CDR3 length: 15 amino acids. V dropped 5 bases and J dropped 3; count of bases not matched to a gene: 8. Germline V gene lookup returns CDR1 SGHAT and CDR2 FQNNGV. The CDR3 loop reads CASSATTGADYGYTF. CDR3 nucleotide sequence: TGTGCCAGCAGCGCGACGACAGGGGCGGACTATGGCTACACCTTC.

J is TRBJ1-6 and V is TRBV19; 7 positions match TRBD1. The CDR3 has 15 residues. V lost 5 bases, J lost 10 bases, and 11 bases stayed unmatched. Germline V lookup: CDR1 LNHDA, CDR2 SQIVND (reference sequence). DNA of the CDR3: TGTGCCAGTAGTGCGACGTCCGGGACAGAGTCACCCCTCCACTTT. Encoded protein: CASSATSGTESPLHF.

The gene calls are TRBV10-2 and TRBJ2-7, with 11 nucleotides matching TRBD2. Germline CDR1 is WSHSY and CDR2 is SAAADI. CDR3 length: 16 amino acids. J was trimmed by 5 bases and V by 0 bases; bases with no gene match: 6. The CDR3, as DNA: TGCGCCAGCAGTGAGTCCGGGACTAGCGGATACCACGAGCAGTACTTC. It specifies CASSESGTSGYHEQYF.